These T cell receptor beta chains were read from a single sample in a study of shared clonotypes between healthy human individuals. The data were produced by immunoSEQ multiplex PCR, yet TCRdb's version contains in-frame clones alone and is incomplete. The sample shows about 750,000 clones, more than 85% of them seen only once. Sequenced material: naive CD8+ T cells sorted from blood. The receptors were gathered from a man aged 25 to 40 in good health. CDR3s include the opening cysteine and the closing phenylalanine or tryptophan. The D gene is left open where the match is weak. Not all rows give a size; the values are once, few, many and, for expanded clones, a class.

CASSVERGGPHTGELFF,TGTGCCAGCAGCGTGGAGCGGGGAGGGCCGCACACCGGGGAGCTGTTTTTT,.,TRBJ2-2,TRBD2,TRBV9
CASSTDSGEGYTF,TGTGCCAGCAGCACCGATTCGGGAGAAGGCTACACCTTC,.,TRBJ1-2,.,TRBV9
CASSQDWAGSSYEQYF,TGCGCCAGCAGCCAAGATTGGGCAGGGAGCTCCTACGAGCAGTACTTC,.,TRBJ2-7,.,TRBV4-1
CASSQEALADNEQFF,TGCGCCAGCAGCCAAGAAGCACTAGCGGACAATGAGCAGTTCTTC,.,TRBJ2-1,TRBD2,TRBV4-1
CASSSVPGQGAYEQYF,TGCGCCAGCAGCTCCGTCCCGGGACAGGGGGCCTACGAGCAGTACTTC,once,TRBJ2-7,TRBD1,TRBV5-1
CASRGDRTQETQYF,TGTGCCAGCAGGGGGGACAGAACCCAAGAGACCCAGTACTTC,.,TRBJ2-5,TRBD1,TRBV2
CASKDKGMNTEAFF,TGTGCCAGCAAGGATAAAGGGATGAACACTGAAGCTTTCTTT,once,TRBJ1-1,.,TRBV21-1
CASSTFRGPPNSGANVLTF,TGTGCCAGCAGCACCTTCAGGGGGCCGCCTAACTCTGGGGCCAACGTCCTGACTTTC,.,TRBJ2-6,TRBD1,TRBV11-2
CASSPGHLIGEAFF,TGTGCCAGCAGTCCCGGACACCTGATCGGTGAAGCTTTCTTT,.,TRBJ1-1,.,TRBV28
CSVEKVGETQYF,TGCAGCGTTGAAAAGGTCGGAGAGACCCAGTACTTC,once,TRBJ2-5,.,TRBV29-1
CASSEPSAGELFF,TGTGCCAGCAGTGAACCTAGTGCCGGGGAGCTGTTTTTT,once,TRBJ2-2,.,TRBV6-1
CASSVATGGSGNTIYF,TGTGCCAGCAGCGTAGCAACAGGGGGCTCTGGAAACACCATATATTTT,.,TRBJ1-3,TRBD1,TRBV9
CASSLAASGRTGELFF,TGTGCCAGCAGCTTAGCAGCCAGCGGGAGAACCGGGGAGCTGTTTTTT,.,TRBJ2-2,TRBD2,TRBV7-7
CASSSDGVWPANYGYTF,TGCGCCAGCAGCTCGGACGGGGTCTGGCCGGCTAACTATGGCTACACCTTC,.,TRBJ1-2,.,TRBV5-1
CASSFWDSEAFF,TGTGCCAGCAGCTTCTGGGACAGTGAAGCTTTCTTT,.,TRBJ1-1,TRBD1,TRBV5-5
CASSRNLRKTEAFF,TGTGCCAGCAGTCGAAATTTACGGAAAACTGAAGCTTTCTTT,.,TRBJ1-1,.,TRBV7-6
CASSRTINEQFF,TGTGCCAGCAGCAGGACCATTAATGAGCAGTTCTTC,.,TRBJ2-1,.,TRBV5-6
CASTDPLAGQNEQYF,TGTGCCAGCACCGACCCCCTAGCGGGGCAAAACGAGCAGTACTTC,.,TRBJ2-7,TRBD2,TRBV28
CASSLFETQYF,TGTGCCAGCAGCTTATTTGAGACCCAGTACTTC,.,TRBJ2-5,.,TRBV7-9
CASSLQGQGPTGELFF,TGTGCCAGCAGCTTACAGGGACAGGGGCCCACCGGGGAGCTGTTTTTT,once,TRBJ2-2,TRBD1,TRBV13
CASSNSKTSGYQETQYF,TGTGCCAGCAGCAACTCCAAGACTAGCGGGTACCAAGAGACCCAGTACTTC,.,TRBJ2-5,.,TRBV21-1
CASSMTGQNTEAFF,TGCGCCAGCAGCATGACAGGTCAGAACACTGAAGCTTTCTTT,.,TRBJ1-1,.,TRBV5-1
CAWSLSGTEAFF,TGTGCCTGGAGTCTTAGTGGCACTGAAGCTTTCTTT,.,TRBJ1-1,.,TRBV30
CASSRPGADRFNEQYF,TGTGCCAGCAGCCGACCGGGAGCGGACAGGTTCAACGAGCAGTACTTC,.,TRBJ2-7,.,TRBV7-9
CASSLGLAGGYYEQYF,TGTGCCAGCAGCTTGGGACTAGCGGGAGGTTACTACGAGCAGTACTTC,.,TRBJ2-7,TRBD2,TRBV7-2
CASSPGGGSDTQYF,TGTGCCAGCAGTCCAGGGGGTGGTTCAGATACGCAGTATTTT,.,TRBJ2-3,TRBD1,TRBV28
CASSSSRTGGYYEQYF,TGTGCCAGCAGCTCATCGAGGACAGGGGGGTATTACGAGCAGTACTTC,few,TRBJ2-7,TRBD1,TRBV7-9
CASSDTETQYF,TGTGCCAGCAGTGACACAGAGACCCAGTACTTC,.,TRBJ2-5,.,TRBV2
CASSLSGIRGEQYF,TGTGCCAGCAGCTTGTCAGGGATACGCGGCGAGCAGTACTTC,once,TRBJ2-7,.,TRBV5-4
CATSRGLEKLFF,TGTGCCACCAGCAGAGGATTGGAAAAACTGTTTTTT,.,TRBJ1-4,.,TRBV15
CASSVRAGTEYGYTF,TGTGCCAGCAGTGTTAGGGCCGGGACGGAGTATGGCTACACCTTC,.,TRBJ1-2,.,TRBV27
CASSHGLAGADEQYF,TGTGCCAGCAGTCACGGACTAGCGGGAGCTGACGAGCAGTACTTC,.,TRBJ2-7,TRBD2,TRBV6-6
CASSLDPSSTEAFF,TGTGCCAGCAGCTTAGACCCTAGCAGCACTGAAGCTTTCTTT,.,TRBJ1-1,.,TRBV7-2
CASSTQGGEQYF,TGTGCCAGCAGCACACAGGGAGGGGAGCAGTACTTC,.,TRBJ2-7,.,TRBV9
CASSAPPSGSSYEQYF,TGTGCCAGCAGTGCCCCACCGAGCGGGAGCTCCTACGAGCAGTACTTC,.,TRBJ2-7,TRBD2,TRBV6-1
CASSSYTDTQYF,TGTGCCAGCAGTTCGTACACAGATACGCAGTATTTT,.,TRBJ2-3,.,TRBV27
CASSLMGVSYEQYF,TGTGCCAGCAGCCTCATGGGAGTCTCCTACGAGCAGTACTTC,.,TRBJ2-7,.,TRBV27
CASSLGQSGNTIYF,TGCGCCAGCAGCTTGGGACAGTCTGGAAACACCATATATTTT,few,TRBJ1-3,.,TRBV5-1
CASQHNTGELFF,TGCGCCAGTCAACATAACACCGGGGAGCTGTTTTTT,.,TRBJ2-2,.,TRBV10-1
CASSSVGQPQHF,TGTGCCAGCAGTTCCGTCGGGCAGCCCCAGCATTTT,.,TRBJ1-5,.,TRBV27
CASSPLEASFQETQYF,TGCGCCAGCAGCCCCCTAGAGGCCTCGTTCCAAGAGACCCAGTACTTC,.,TRBJ2-5,.,TRBV5-1